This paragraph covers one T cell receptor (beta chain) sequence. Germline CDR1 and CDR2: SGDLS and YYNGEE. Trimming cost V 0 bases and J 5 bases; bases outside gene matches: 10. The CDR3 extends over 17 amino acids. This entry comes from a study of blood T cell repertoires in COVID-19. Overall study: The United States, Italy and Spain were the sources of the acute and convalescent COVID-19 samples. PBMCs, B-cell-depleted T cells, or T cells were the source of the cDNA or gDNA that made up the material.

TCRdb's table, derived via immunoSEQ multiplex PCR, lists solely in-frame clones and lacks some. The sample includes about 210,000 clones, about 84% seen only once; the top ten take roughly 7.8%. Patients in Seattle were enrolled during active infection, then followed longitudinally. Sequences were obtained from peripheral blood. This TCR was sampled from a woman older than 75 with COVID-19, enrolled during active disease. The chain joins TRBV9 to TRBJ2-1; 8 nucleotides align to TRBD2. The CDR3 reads CASSVGISREAHNEQFF. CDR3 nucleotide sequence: TGTGCCAGCAGCGTAGGGATTTCGCGGGAGGCTCACAATGAGCAGTTCTTC.